The clone carrying this T cell receptor (beta chain) was counted a few times. This sample stems from a study of Graves' ophthalmopathy and Graves' hyperthyroidism. Amplification from RNA transcripts yielded the TCR beta CDR3 regions. First-round RT-PCR used HTBI primers; second-round multiplex PCR followed. From the multiplex PCR reads, TCRdb called clonotypes with MiXCR, one entry per CDR3 protein. The sample includes almost 750,000 distinct CDR3 sequences, approximately 40% seen only once; the top ten take 35% to 55%. This TCR was sampled from an adult man with Graves' ophthalmopathy. The sample taken for sequencing was peripheral blood.

CDR3 residues: CASSYTDRWNTEAFF. The CDR3, as DNA: TGTGCCAGCAGTTACACTGACAGGTGGAACACTGAAGCTTTCTTT. This chain uses TRBV25-1 with TRBJ1-1; D may be TRBD1 (6 bases). There are 15 residues in the CDR3. Germline CDR1 is MGHDK and CDR2 is SYGVNS. Trimming removed 5 bases at V and 1 base at J, with 14 bases between. The full variable domain, with the rest looked up from reference TRBV25-1 and TRBJ1-1, is EADIYQTPRYLVIGTGKKITLECSQTMGHDKMYWYQQDPGMELHLIHYSYGVNSTEKGDLSSESTVSRIRTEHFPLTLESARPSHTSQYLCASSYTDRWNTEAFFGQGTRLTVV.